The clone carrying this T cell receptor beta chain is medium-sized (0.01 to 0.1%). The antigen is unknown. TCRdb re-analysed the 5' RACE reads in MiXCR, keeping a single row per CDR3 protein. The sample contains roughly 20,000 distinct CDR3 sequences, around 3.5% of which appear only once. The data are from a study of early T cells in non-severe SARS-CoV-2 infection. Notes on the study in general: Clonotype matching in VDJdb favored anti-spike CD8 responses and did not capture private and CD4 specificities.

Germline V gives CDR1 MDHEN, CDR2 SYDVKM. The CDR3 is 18 residues long. V lost 6 bases to trimming and J lost 4 bases; unmatched junction nucleotides: 20. Material: whole blood. The V gene is TRBV28, the J gene TRBJ1-2; 7 nucleotides line up with TRBD1. This sequence originates from an adult who was a healthcare worker with PCR-confirmed SARS-CoV-2 infection or an uninfected control (not recorded which). The CDR3 region has the DNA TGTGCCAGCAGCGGACAAGCGGCGGGACAGCAAGGATTCTATGGCTACACCTTC. This gives the protein CASSGQAAGQQGFYGYTF.